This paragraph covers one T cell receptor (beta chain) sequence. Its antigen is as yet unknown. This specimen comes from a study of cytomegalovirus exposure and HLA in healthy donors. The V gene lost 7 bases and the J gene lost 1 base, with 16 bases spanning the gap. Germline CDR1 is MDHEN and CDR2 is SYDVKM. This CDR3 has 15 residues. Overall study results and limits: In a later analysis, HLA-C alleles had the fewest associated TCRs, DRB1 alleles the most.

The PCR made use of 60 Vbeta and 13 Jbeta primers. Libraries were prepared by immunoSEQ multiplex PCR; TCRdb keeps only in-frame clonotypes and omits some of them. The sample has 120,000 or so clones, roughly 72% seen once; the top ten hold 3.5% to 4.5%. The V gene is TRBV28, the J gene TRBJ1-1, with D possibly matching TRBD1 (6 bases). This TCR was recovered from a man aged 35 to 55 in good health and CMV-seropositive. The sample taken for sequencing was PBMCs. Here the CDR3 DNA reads TGTGCCAGCAAAGCCGCGTACAGGGAGAACACTGAAGCTTTCTTT. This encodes CASKAAYRENTEAFF. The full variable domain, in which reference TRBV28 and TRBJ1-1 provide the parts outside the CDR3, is DVKVTQSSRYLVKRTGEKVFLECVQDMDHENMFWYRQDPGLGLRLIYFSYDVKMKEKGDIPEGYSVSREKKERFSLILESASTNQTSMYLCASKAAYRENTEAFFGQGTRLTVV.